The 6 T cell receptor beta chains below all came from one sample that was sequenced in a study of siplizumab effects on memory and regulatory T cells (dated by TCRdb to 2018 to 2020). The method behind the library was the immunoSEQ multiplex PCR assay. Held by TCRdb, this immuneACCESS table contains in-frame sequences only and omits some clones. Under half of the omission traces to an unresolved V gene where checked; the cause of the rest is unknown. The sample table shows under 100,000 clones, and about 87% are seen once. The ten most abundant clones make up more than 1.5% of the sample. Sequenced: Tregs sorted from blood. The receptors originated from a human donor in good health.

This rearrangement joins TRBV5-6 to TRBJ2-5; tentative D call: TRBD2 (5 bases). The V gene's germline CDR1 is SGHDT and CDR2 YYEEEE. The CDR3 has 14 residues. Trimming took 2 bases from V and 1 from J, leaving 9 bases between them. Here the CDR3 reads CASSFPGSQETQYF. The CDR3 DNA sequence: TGTGCCAGCAGCTTTCCGGGGAGCCAAGAGACCCAGTACTTC. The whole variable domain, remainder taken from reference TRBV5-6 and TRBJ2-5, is DAGVTQSPTHLIKTRGQQVTLRCSPKSGHDTVSWYQQALGQGPQFIFQYYEEEERQRGNFPDRFSGHQFPNYSSELNVNALLLGDSALYLCASSFPGSQETQYFGPGTRLLVL.

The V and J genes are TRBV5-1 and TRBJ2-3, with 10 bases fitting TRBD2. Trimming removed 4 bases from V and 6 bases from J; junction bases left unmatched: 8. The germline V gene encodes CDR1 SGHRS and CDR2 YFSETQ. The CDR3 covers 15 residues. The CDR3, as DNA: TGCGCCAGCAGCCTAGCGGGGGATAGTATTGATACGCAGTATTTT. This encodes CASSLAGDSIDTQYF. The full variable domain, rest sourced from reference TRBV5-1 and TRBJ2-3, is KAGVTQTPRYLIKTRGQQVTLSCSPISGHRSVSWYQQTPGQGLQFLFEYFSETQRNKGNFPGRFSGRQFSNSRSEMNVSTLELGDSALYLCASSLAGDSIDTQYFGPGTRLTVL.

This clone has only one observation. CDR3 loop: CASSEYIGLGNQPQHF. In DNA form, the CDR3 reads TGTGCCAGCAGTGAATACATAGGGCTCGGCAATCAGCCCCAGCATTTT. The chain joins TRBV2 to TRBJ1-5; D gene unclear. V was clipped by 2 bases and J by 2 bases, with 13 bases between them. The CDR3 is 16 residues long. Germline V gene data show CDR1 as SNHLY and CDR2 as FYNNEI.

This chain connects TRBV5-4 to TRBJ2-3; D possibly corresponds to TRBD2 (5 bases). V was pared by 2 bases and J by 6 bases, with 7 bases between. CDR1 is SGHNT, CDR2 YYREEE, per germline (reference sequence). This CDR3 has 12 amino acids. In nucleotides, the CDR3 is TGTGCCAGCAGCTTACTAGGCGATACGCAGTATTTT. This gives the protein CASSLLGDTQYF.

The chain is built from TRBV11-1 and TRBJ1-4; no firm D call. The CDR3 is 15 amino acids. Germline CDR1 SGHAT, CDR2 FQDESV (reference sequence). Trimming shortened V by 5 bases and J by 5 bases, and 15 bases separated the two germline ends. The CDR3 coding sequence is TGTGCCAGCAGCCTACTGTCGGGTTGGAATGAAAAACTGTTTTTT. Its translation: CASSLLSGWNEKLFF. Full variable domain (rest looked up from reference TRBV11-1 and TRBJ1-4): EAEVAQSPRYKITEKSQAVAFWCDPISGHATLYWYRQILGQGPELLVQFQDESVVDDSQLPKDRFSAERLKGVDSTLKIQPAELGDSAMYLCASSLLSGWNEKLFFGSGTQLSVL.

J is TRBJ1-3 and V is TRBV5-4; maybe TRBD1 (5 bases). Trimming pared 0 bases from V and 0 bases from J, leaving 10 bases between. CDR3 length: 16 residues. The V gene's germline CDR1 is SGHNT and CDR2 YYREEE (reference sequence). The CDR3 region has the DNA TGTGCCAGCAGCTTGGTTGGGGCGGGCTCTGGAAACACCATATATTTT. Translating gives CASSLVGAGSGNTIYF.